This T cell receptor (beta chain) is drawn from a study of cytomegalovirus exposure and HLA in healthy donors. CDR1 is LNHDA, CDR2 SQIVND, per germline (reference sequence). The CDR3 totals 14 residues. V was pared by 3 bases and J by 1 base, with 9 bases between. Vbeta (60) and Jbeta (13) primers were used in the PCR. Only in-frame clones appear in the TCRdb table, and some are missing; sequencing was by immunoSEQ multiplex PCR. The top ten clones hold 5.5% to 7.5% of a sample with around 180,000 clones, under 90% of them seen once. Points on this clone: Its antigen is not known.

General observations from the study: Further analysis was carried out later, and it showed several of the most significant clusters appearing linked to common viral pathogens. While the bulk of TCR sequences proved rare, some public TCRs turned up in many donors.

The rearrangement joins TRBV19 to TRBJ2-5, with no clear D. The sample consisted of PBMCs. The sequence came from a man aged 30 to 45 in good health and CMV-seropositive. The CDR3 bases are TGTGCCAGTAGTATTGGAAGGAGCCAAGAGACCCAGTACTTC. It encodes CASSIGRSQETQYF.